This T cell receptor beta chain was captured by sequencing in a study of Ad26.COV2.S vaccination and SARS-CoV-2 variants. General observations from the study: Spike-specific TCR breadth was greater in vaccine than placebo recipients. TCR breadth and depth estimates may have understated total T cell responses. Once vaccination had occurred, spike-specific CD8+ and CD4+ T cell responses reportedly showed substantial breadth. Participants given vaccine showed non-spike TCR breadth similar to that of placebo recipients.

The protocol was immunoSEQ multiplex PCR, while the TCRdb copy is restricted to in-frame clones and leaves out a portion. The repertoire holds some 350,000 clones, with roughly 94% as singletons. Regarding this clone: Its specificity is unknown.

CDR3 length equals 15 residues. The germline CDR1 and CDR2 sequences are SGDLS and YYNGEE. Between the trimmed V and J ends, which lost 4 bases and 0 bases, there was a span of 12 bases. V and J are TRBV9 and TRBJ2-3; tentatively, D is TRBD2 (5 bases). The clonotype comes from a human donor who had recovered from COVID-19. The specimen comprised peripheral blood, sampled after recovery from COVID-19. Here the CDR3 DNA reads TGTGCCAGCAGCCCCGCCGGCGGGAGCACAGATACGCAGTATTTT. It codes for CASSPAGGSTDTQYF.